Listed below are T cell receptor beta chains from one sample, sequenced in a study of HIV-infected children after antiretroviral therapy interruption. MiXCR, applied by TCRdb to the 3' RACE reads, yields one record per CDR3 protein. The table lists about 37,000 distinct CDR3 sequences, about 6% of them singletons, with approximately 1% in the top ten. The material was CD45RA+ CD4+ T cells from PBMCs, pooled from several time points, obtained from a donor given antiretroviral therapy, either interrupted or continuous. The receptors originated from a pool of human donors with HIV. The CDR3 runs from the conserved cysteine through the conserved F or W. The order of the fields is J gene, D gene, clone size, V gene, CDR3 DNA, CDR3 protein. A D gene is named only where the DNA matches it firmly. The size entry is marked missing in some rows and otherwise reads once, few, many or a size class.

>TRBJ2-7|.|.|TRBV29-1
TGCAGCGTTGAAAGATTGATGACAGGAGGGGAGCAGTACTTC
CSVERLMTGGEQYF
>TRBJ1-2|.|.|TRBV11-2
TGTGCCAGCAGCTACGGCACCTATGGCTACACCTTC
CASSYGTYGYTF
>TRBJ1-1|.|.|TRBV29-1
TGCAGCGTTAAGAGGAACACTGAAGCTTTCTTT
CSVKRNTEAFF
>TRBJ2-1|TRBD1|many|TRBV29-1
TGCAGCGGTTTAGGGTGGAGGACAGGGGTGGACAATGAGCAGTTCTTC
CSGLGWRTGVDNEQFF
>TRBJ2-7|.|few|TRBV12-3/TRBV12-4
TGTGCCAGCAGTTTAGCGCCCGGGAGAAGCTCCTACGAGCAGTACTTC
CASSLAPGRSSYEQYF
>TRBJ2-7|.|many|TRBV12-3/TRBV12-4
TGTGCCAGCAGTTTGGTGAGAGGTTCCTACGAGCAGTACTTC
CASSLVRGSYEQYF
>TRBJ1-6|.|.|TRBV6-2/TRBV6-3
TGTGCCAGCAGTGACCCTTCACCCCTCCACTTT
CASSDPSPLHF
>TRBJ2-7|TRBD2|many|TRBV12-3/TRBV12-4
TGTGCCAGCAGTTTACAGACGACTAGCGGGAGGCCCTACGAGCAGTACTTC
CASSLQTTSGRPYEQYF
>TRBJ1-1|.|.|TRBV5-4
TGCGCCAGCAGCCCCGGGAAAAACACTGAAGCTTTCTTT
CASSPGKNTEAFF
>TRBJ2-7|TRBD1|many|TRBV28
TGTGCCAGCAGTGAACAGGGGGTCTCCTACGAGCAGTACTTC
CASSEQGVSYEQYF
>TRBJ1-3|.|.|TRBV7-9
TGTGCCAGCAGCTTCGCCGGACCCTCTGGAAACACCATATATTTT
CASSFAGPSGNTIYF
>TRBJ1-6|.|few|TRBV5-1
TGCGCCAGCAGCTTGGGACAGATTAATAATTCACCCCTCCACTTT
CASSLGQINNSPLHF
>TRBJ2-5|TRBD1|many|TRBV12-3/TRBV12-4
TGTGCCAGCACCCAGGGGGCAGGGGGGACCCAAACGGGGACCCAGTACTTC
CASTQGAGGTQTGTQYF
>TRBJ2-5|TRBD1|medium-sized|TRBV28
TGTGCTAGCAGTCGGACAGGGGATAGGGACACCCAGTACTTT
CASSRTGDRDTQYF
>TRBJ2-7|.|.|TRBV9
TGTGCCAGCAGCGCCAGCCCGGGGCTCCCCTACGAGCAGTACTTC
CASSASPGLPYEQYF
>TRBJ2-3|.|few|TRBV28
TGTGCCAGCAGTTTTTGGCGCGACACAGATACGCAGTATTTT
CASSFWRDTDTQYF
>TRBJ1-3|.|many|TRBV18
TGTGCCAGCTCACCAGACAGAGCAGCTGGAAACACCATATATTTT
CASSPDRAAGNTIYF
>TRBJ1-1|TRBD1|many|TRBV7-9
TGTGCCAGCAGCACTCGCAGGGGGCCCCATAGGGCTTTCTTT
CASSTRRGPHRAFF
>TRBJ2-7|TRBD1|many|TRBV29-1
TGCAGCGCAGGCAACAGGGGGTGGGAGTACTTC
CSAGNRGWEYF
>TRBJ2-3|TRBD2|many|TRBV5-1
TGCGCCAGCAGCGCTAGCGGGGGGTGGACAGATACGCAGTATTTT
CASSASGGWTDTQYF
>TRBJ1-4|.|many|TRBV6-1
TGTGCCAGCAGTGAGGCTGTCTTCAGGGCTAATGAAAAACTGTTTTTT
CASSEAVFRANEKLFF
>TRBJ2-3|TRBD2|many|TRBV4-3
TGCGCCAGCAGCCAAGATAAAGGGACTAGACGGTGGAATACGCAGTATTTT
CASSQDKGTRRWNTQYF
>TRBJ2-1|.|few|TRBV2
TGTGCCAGCAGCCTTGAACTCCCCACCTACAATGAGCAGTTCTTC
CASSLELPTYNEQFF
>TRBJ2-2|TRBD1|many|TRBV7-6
TGTGCCAGCAGGTGGACAGGGTCGGGCACCGGGGAGCTGTTTTTT
CASRWTGSGTGELFF
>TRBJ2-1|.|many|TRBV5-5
TGTGCCAGCAGCTTAGGGGGGGTCTCCTACAATGAGCAGTTCTTC
CASSLGGVSYNEQFF
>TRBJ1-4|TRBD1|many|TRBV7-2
TGTGCCAGCAGCTCGGGACAGCGATATGAAAAACTGTTTTTT
CASSSGQRYEKLFF
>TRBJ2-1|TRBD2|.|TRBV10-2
TGCGCCAGAAGCGGGGGGGCCTACAATGAGCAGTTCTTC
CARSGGAYNEQFF
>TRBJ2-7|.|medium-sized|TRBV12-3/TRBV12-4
.
CASSLAVEQYF
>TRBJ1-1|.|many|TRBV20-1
TGCAGTGCTAGAAGCCAGGGGATCACTGAAGCTTTCTTT
CSARSQGITEAFF
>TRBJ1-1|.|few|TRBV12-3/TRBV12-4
TGTGCCAGCAGTTTTGTCTCAGGTTTGAACACTGAAGCTTTCTTT
CASSFVSGLNTEAFF
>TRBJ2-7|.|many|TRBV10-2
TGCGCCAGCACCGAGCACCCACAAAGCTCCTACGAGCAGTACTTC
CASTEHPQSSYEQYF
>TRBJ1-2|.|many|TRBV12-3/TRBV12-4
TGTGCCAGCAGTTTATCACTCGGGGATTATGGCTACACCTTC
CASSLSLGDYGYTF
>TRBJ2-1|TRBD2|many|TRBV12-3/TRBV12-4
TGTGCCAGCAGCCGCGAAGCGGGGGCCATTTACAATGAGCAGTTCTTC
CASSREAGAIYNEQFF
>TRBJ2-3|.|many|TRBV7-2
TGTGCCAGCAGCTTCCGGCGGGAATGGGGGCTTTGGACCGCAGATACGCAGTATTTT
CASSFRREWGLWTADTQYF
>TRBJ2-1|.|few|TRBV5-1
TGCGCCAGCAGCGGGCAGGGGTGGAATGAGCAGTTCTTC
CASSGQGWNEQFF
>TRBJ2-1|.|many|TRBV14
TGTGCCAGCAGCCAAGAGTGGGTAGGAAAGTTCTCCTACAATGAGCAGTTCTTC
CASSQEWVGKFSYNEQFF
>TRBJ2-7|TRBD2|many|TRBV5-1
TGCGCCAGCAGCTTTCAATCGGGGGGTTCTACCTACGAGCAGTACTTC
CASSFQSGGSTYEQYF
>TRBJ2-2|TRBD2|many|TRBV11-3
TGTGCCAGCAGCCCCACCGGGACTATCCTAAACACCGGGGAGCTGTTTTTT
CASSPTGTILNTGELFF
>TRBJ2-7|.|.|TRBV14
TGTGCCAGCAGCCCGAGCCCGGCAGGGATCTACGAGCAGTACTTC
CASSPSPAGIYEQYF
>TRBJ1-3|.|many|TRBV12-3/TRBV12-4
TGTGCCAGCAGTTCCCGGGGCGTCTATCGAGCCGGAAACACCATATATTTT
CASSSRGVYRAGNTIYF
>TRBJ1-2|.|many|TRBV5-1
TGCGCCAGCAGCTTTTCGCCACCTAACTATGGCTACACCTTC
CASSFSPPNYGYTF
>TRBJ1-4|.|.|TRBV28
TGTGCCAGCTTTGGGCCCCCAGGGGTAGAGGAAAAACTGTTTTTT
CASFGPPGVEEKLFF
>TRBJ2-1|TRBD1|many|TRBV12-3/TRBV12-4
TGTGCCAGCAGTGGGGGACAGGGGGCGAATGAGCAGTTCTTC
CASSGGQGANEQFF
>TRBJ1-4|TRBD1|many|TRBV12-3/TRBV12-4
TGTGCCAGCAGTTTAGAAGGGACAGGGCATGAAAAACTGTTTTTT
CASSLEGTGHEKLFF
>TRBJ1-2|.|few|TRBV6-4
TGTGCCAGCAGTCCCACTCAGGGCCTTGGCTACACCTTC
CASSPTQGLGYTF
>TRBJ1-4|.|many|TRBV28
TGTGCCAGCAGTTTAAGATCTTGGAGGGCTAATGAAAAACTGTTTTTT
CASSLRSWRANEKLFF
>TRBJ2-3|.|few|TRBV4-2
TGTGCCAGCAGCCAAGGTGGAGATACGCAGTATTTT
CASSQGGDTQYF
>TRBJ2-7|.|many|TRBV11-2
TGTGCCAGCAGCCTCGATTATATGTGGGGCTACGAGCAGTACTTC
CASSLDYMWGYEQYF
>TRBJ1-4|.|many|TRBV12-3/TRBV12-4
TGTGCCAGCAGTTATACCCGCCTGGGCAGTCGTTTCGAAAAACTGTTTTTT
CASSYTRLGSRFEKLFF
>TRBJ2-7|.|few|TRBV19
TGTGCCAGCAGCTGTGACTGGGGGGACGAACAGTACTTC
CASSCDWGDEQYF
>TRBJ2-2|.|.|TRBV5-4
TGTGCCAGCAGCTTGGCTCCGAACACCGGGGAGCTGTTTTTT
CASSLAPNTGELFF
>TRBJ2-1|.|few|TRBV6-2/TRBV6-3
TGTGCCAGCTCTTCACGGGGCAGCTCCTACAATGAGCAGTTCTTC
CASSSRGSSYNEQFF
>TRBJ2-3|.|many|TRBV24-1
TGTGCCACCAGTGATTTGTTTGCTCAGGGATTAGATACGCAGTATTTT
CATSDLFAQGLDTQYF
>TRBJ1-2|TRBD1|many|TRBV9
TGTGCCAGCTCTCCGGGACAGAAAGATGGCTACACCTTC
CASSPGQKDGYTF
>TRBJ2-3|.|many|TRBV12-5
TGTGCTAGTGGTTTGGTGATTGTAGGGGGCACAGATACGCAGTATTTT
CASGLVIVGGTDTQYF
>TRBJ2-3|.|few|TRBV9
TGTGCCAGCAGCGAAAGCGGACACAGCACAGATACGCAGTATTTT
CASSESGHSTDTQYF
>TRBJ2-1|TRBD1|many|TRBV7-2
TGTGCCAGCTTGAGACAGGGGGCAGGTAATGAGCAGTTCTTC
CASLRQGAGNEQFF